This is a list of T cell receptor beta chains from one sample in a study of CD8 T cells in Susac syndrome. TCRdb processed the immunoSEQ multiplex PCR reads anew with MiXCR; each CDR3 protein has one entry. The sample contains around 190,000 distinct CDR3 sequences, about 95% of which appear only once. Sequencing used CD4+ T cells from PBMCs. These TCRs come from a human donor in good health. CDR3s include the opening cysteine and the closing phenylalanine or tryptophan. The D gene is left open where the match is weak. A row's size may be missing; if present it is once, few, many or a size class.

J,size,D,V,CDR3,DNA
TRBJ1-2,once,NA,TRBV29-1,CSVATRSYGYTF,TGCAGCGTTGCGACACGATCCTATGGCTACACCTTC
TRBJ1-5,NA,NA,TRBV28,CASSSLNQPQHF,TGTGCCAGCAGTTCCCTTAATCAGCCCCAGCATTTT
TRBJ2-1,NA,NA,TRBV3-1,CASSGPTTGAGRYNEQFF,TGTGCCAGCAGCGGGCCTACCACCGGGGCGGGAAGGTACAATGAGCAGTTCTTC
TRBJ2-7,NA,NA,TRBV25-1,CASIQGTNHEQYF,TGTGCCAGCATCCAAGGGACAAACCACGAGCAGTACTTC
TRBJ1-2,NA,NA,TRBV20-1,CSAGEIALQHGYTF,TGCAGTGCTGGTGAGATCGCGCTTCAGCATGGCTACACCTTC
TRBJ2-1,NA,TRBD2,TRBV7-2,CASRPPSGRKDEQFF,TGTGCCAGCAGACCACCTAGCGGGAGGAAAGATGAGCAGTTCTTC
TRBJ2-3,NA,NA,TRBV7-2,CASSPGHQDTQYF,TGTGCCAGCAGCCCCGGACATCAGGATACGCAGTATTTT
TRBJ2-6,NA,TRBD1,TRBV7-9,CASSSQGPYSGANVLTF,TGTGCCAGCAGCTCACAGGGGCCCTACTCTGGGGCCAACGTCCTGACTTTC
TRBJ2-7,NA,NA,TRBV2,CASRGDEYEQYF,TGTGCCAGCAGAGGGGACGAGTACGAGCAGTACTTC
TRBJ2-3,NA,NA,TRBV27,CASSLARTQYF,TGTGCCAGCAGTTTGGCTCGTACGCAGTATTTT
TRBJ2-7,NA,TRBD2,TRBV20-1,CSARIRGGYEQYF,TGCAGTGCTAGAATACGCGGGGGCTACGAGCAGTACTTC
TRBJ2-1,once,NA,TRBV20-1,CSASPMSIVNEQFF,TGCAGTGCTAGTCCTATGTCGATTGTCAATGAGCAGTTCTTC
TRBJ2-1,NA,TRBD2,TRBV12-3/TRBV12-4,CASSKGLAGEQFF,TGTGCCAGCAGTAAGGGGCTAGCGGGAGAGCAGTTCTTC
TRBJ2-5,NA,NA,TRBV28,CASTRRTEQETQYF,TGTGCCAGCACCCGAAGGACGGAGCAAGAGACCCAGTACTTC
TRBJ2-5,NA,NA,TRBV7-2,CASSLEGYGGETQYF,TGTGCCAGCAGCTTAGAGGGCTATGGAGGAGAGACCCAGTACTTC
TRBJ2-1,NA,TRBD2,TRBV20-1,CSARREGLRGEQFF,TGCAGTGCTCGGCGGGAGGGCCTCCGCGGTGAGCAGTTCTTC
TRBJ2-7,NA,NA,TRBV3-1,CASSQVRDVTYEQYF,TGTGCCAGCAGCCAAGTTCGGGACGTAACCTACGAGCAGTACTTC
TRBJ2-2,NA,NA,TRBV4-3,CASSQGPSTAGELFF,TGCGCCAGCAGCCAAGGACCGTCGACCGCCGGGGAGCTGTTTTTT
TRBJ1-5,once,NA,TRBV7-2,CASSPGGGQPQHF,TGTGCCAGCAGCCCCGGGGGCGGTCAGCCCCAGCATTTT
TRBJ1-1,NA,NA,TRBV28,CASGGLEAFF,TGTGCCAGCGGGGGCTTGGAAGCTTTCTTT
TRBJ2-6,once,NA,TRBV5-4,CASSLGAGPGANVLTF,TGTGCCAGCAGCTTGGGAGCGGGCCCTGGGGCCAACGTCCTGACTTTC
TRBJ1-4,NA,TRBD1,TRBV5-1,CASSLGQGIEKLFF,TGCGCCAGCAGCTTGGGACAGGGGATTGAAAAACTGTTTTTT